This T cell receptor beta chain was recovered during a study of long-term antiretroviral therapy in people with HIV. The study's findings and limits: Blood in the study was drawn between the mid-2000s and the late 2010s, possibly under older ART regimens, which may be less effective than current ones.

As to this clone: As yet, its antigen is unknown.

PBMC samples from each donor numbered at least one pre-ART and at least two post-ART. V was cut by 1 base and J by 5 bases, with 12 bases left in between. From germline, CDR1 is SGHRS and CDR2 YFSETQ. The CDR3 has 15 residues. Researchers ran immunoSEQ v3.0 at survey level. A target of roughly 35,000-50,000 T-cell genomes per sample was set for sequencing. The table came from immunoSEQ multiplex PCR; TCRdb's copy has only in-frame clones and leaves some out. This table holds about 24,000 clones, about four fifths found once. V and J are TRBV5-1 and TRBJ2-2; maybe TRBD1 (6 bases). The source was unsorted PBMCs, collected at the start of antiretroviral therapy, before treatment. The receptor was isolated from a woman aged 18-35 years with HIV. The DNA for the CDR3 is TGCGCCAGCAGCTTGATGGGCAGGGGAACCGGGGAGCTGTTTTTT. It specifies CASSLMGRGTGELFF.